This T cell receptor (beta chain) originates from a study of patients and donors after allogeneic stem cell transplantation. This CDR3 region has 15 residues. The J segment lost 3 bases and the V segment lost 3 bases, leaving 10 bases of the junction unmatched. Per germline, CDR1 SQVTM and CDR2 ANQGSEA. TCRdb re-analysed the RT-PCR reads in MiXCR, keeping a single row per CDR3 protein. Of 160,000 or so distinct CDR3 sequences in the sample, more than 20% were seen once. The sequence came from a human donor who was either an allogeneic HSCT recipient or a stem cell or donor lymphocyte infusion donor (not recorded which). It is not recorded whose cells these are; they may come from a transplant donor. The chain combines TRBV29-1 with TRBJ2-7; 8 bases are shared with TRBD2. The sequencing sample was made of blood, either unsorted or a sorted T cell fraction (not recorded which). In DNA, the CDR3 is TGCAGCGTTGACGGGATTAGCGGGACGCACTACGAGCAGTACTTC. As protein: CSVDGISGTHYEQYF.